This TCR beta chain emerged from a study of identifying expanded T cells in peripheral blood (dated by TCRdb to about 2019). Broadly, across the study: Four technical replicates, made by sequencing separate aliquots from the same pool of genomic DNA, were compared pairwise.

The immunoSEQ Assay, which relies on bias-controlled multiplex PCR amplification of genomic DNA, was used to profile TCRbeta CDR3 regions. In the paper's pipeline: To quantify the absolute abundance of each unique TCRbeta CDR3 region, the sequences were collapsed and filtered. Two models were used to test differential abundance: a binomial model (Fisher-equivalent) and a beta-binomial model that adds time-dependent variance fitted from healthy donors. Clones with fewer than 5 combined templates were removed, and differential abundance was called for clones with a Benjamini-Hochberg FDR below 0.01. Using the form v = (b*log(k)+a)^2, the beta-binomial variance was modeled as a function of the total template count across the two samples. This is the immuneACCESS table as TCRdb keeps it, with only in-frame sequences that have V and J called. A part of the clones is gone; compared with another copy, unresolved V genes explain less than half, and the rest is unexplained. For V, J and clone size, that table is used; D and trimming come from the DNA. The sample has roughly 75,000 clones on record, 75% to 90% of them singletons. The top ten clones comprise roughly 3.5% of the sample.

During the collection period, no immune events, such as infections, were documented for the healthy donors. Time-dependent variance in a beta-binomial model of T-cell clone differential abundance was calibrated using healthy-donor blood repertoires as a training cohort. The training cohort was composed of about 10 healthy donors, 3 female and 7 male. Donor ages ranged from 29 to 64 years, with an average of about 44 years. Whole blood was collected from each healthy donor at three time points spaced 2 to 3 weeks apart and obtained from a commercial supplier. For immunosequencing, genomic DNA was extracted from unsorted whole blood. V loses 5 bases of germline sequence and J loses 2 bases, and the interval between the two ends is 9 bases. Including cysteine and phenylalanine, the CDR3 has 13 amino acids. The only DNA kept is the CDR3, 39 bases in frame from the first base. Per the germline V gene, SNHLY is the CDR1 and FYNNEI is the CDR2.

With respect to this clone: Its antigen is still unknown. No much larger clone exists at a distance of one base, and base qualities are not known.

Overall results and qualifications from the work: For all healthy donors, the variance in clone template counts between approximately 2-week samples rose significantly as total template count increased. Both the number of clones called differentially abundant and the false-positive rate were significantly reduced by the beta-binomial model across all healthy-donor time intervals. Approximately 1.2 differentially abundant clones were flagged by the binomial model between technical replicates, whereas about 16 and 19 were flagged over around two weeks and four weeks, respectively. The authors expected that over much longer intervals, such as months to years, biological variance in healthy repertoires might increase even further.

The rearrangement joined TRBV2 to TRBJ2-5, with TRBD2 tentatively as D gene (5 bases match). Sequenced input: blood. This sequence was found in a person between 18 and 75 years old in good health. The bases read TGTGCCAGCAGTAGACCGGGGCAAGAGACCCAGTACTTC. It translates as CASSRPGQETQYF.